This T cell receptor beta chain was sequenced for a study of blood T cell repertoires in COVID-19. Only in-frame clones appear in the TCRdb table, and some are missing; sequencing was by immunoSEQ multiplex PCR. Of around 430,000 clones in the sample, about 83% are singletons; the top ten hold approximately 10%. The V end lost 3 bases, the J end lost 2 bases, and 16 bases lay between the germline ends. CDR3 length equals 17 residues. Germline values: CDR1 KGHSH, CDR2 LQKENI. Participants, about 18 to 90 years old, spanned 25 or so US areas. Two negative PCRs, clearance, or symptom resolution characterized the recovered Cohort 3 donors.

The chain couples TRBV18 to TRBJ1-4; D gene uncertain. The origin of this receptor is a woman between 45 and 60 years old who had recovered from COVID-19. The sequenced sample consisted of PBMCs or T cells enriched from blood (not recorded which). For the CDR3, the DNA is TGTGCCAGCTCACCCCGGACTCCCGTGGAGACTAATGAAAAACTGTTTTTT. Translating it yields CASSPRTPVETNEKLFF.